The 8 T cell receptor beta chains below come from one sample, sequenced in a study of T cells in Graves' hyperthyroidism and ophthalmopathy. RNA transcripts provided the source from which TCR beta CDR3 regions were amplified. HTBI primers drove first-round RT-PCR of the TCR CDR3. TCRdb reanalysed the multiplex PCR reads using MiXCR and keeps one entry per CDR3 protein. The sample shows roughly 200,000 distinct CDR3 sequences, 15% to 20% of them seen only once. What was sequenced was blood. The source of these receptors is a man in his forties with Graves' hyperthyroidism.

This clonotype was picked up many times. V usage is TRBV20-1 and J usage is TRBJ1-5; possible D gene TRBD1, 5 bases. Germline lookup yields CDR1 DFQATT and CDR2 SNEGSKA (reference sequence). The V end lost 2 bases, the J end lost 6 bases, and 14 bases lay between the germline ends. The CDR3 totals 14 residues. The CDR3, as DNA: TGCAGTGCTAGACCCCTTCGGGGGTTTCAGCCCCAGCATTTT. Its protein is CSARPLRGFQPQHF.

This clonotype was seen ten or more times. The chain combines TRBV7-8 with TRBJ2-1; D remains unclear. Trimming removed 2 bases from V and 6 bases from J, with 17 bases in between. Per germline, CDR1 SGHVS and CDR2 FQNEAQ. CDR3 length: 16 amino acids. CDR3 loop: CASSLMSLGSGNEQFF. In DNA form, the CDR3 reads TGTGCCAGCAGCTTAATGAGTCTGGGGTCCGGCAATGAGCAGTTCTTC.

This clonotype was seen many times. The chain combines TRBV20-1 with TRBJ2-5; tentatively, D is TRBD2 (5 bases). CDR3 length: 13 amino acids. Trimming removed 2 bases at V and 5 bases at J, with 12 bases between. Germline CDR1 is DFQATT and CDR2 is SNEGSKA (reference sequence). In nucleotides, the CDR3 is TGCAGTGCTAGATCCGGGGTCGGGGAGACCCAGTACTTC. It codes for CSARSGVGETQYF.

The table lists this clonotype with many counts. The chain joins TRBV29-1 to TRBJ2-1, with D perhaps being TRBD1 or TRBD2 (5 bases each). CDR1 and CDR2 from the germline V gene are SQVTM and ANQGSEA. The CDR3 contains 13 residues. V lost 7 bases and J 0 bases, leaving 10 bases between the germline ends. The CDR3 is CSASGTSYNEQFF. DNA of the CDR3: TGCAGCGCCTCCGGGACCTCCTACAATGAGCAGTTCTTC.

This clonotype was seen repeatedly, ten times or more. This chain connects TRBV7-9 to TRBJ1-2; D ambiguous. The CDR3 runs 16 residues. V gave up 2 bases and J gave up 1 base, with 14 bases separating them. The germline V gene has CDR1 SEHNR and CDR2 FQNEAQ (reference sequence). This CDR3 reads CASSLTPGGHNYGYTF. CDR3 DNA sequence: TGTGCCAGCAGCTTAACCCCGGGTGGGCATAACTATGGCTACACCTTC.

This clonotype was counted a few times. This chain joins TRBV6-2 or TRBV6-3 and TRBJ1-3, with D unclear. Trimming left V 4 bases short and J 4 bases short, with 14 bases between. The length of the CDR3 is 15 residues. The germline CDR1 and CDR2 sequences are MNHEY and SVGEGT. This chain's CDR3 is CASSSPRARGNTIYF. The CDR3 coding sequence is TGTGCCAGCAGTTCTCCGAGGGCTCGAGGAAACACCATATATTTT.

At least ten counts were recorded for this clonotype. This chain connects TRBV7-2 to TRBJ1-3; D not resolved. Trimming pared 0 bases from V and 0 bases from J, leaving 9 bases between. Germline CDR1 reads SGHTA; CDR2 reads FQGNSA. The CDR3 spans 16 residues. The CDR3 DNA sequence: TGTGCCAGCAGCTTAGCCCGATGGAGCTCTGGAAACACCATATATTTT. It translates to CASSLARWSSGNTIYF.

V and J are TRBV9 and TRBJ1-2, with D uncertain. This CDR3 has 12 amino acids. The germline gives CDR1 SGDLS, CDR2 YYNGEE. Trimming took off 3 bases at V and 8 bases at J, with 11 bases between the two ends. The CDR3: CASSGRAGGYTF. The CDR3 bases are TGTGCCAGCAGCGGCCGGGCAGGAGGCTACACCTTC.